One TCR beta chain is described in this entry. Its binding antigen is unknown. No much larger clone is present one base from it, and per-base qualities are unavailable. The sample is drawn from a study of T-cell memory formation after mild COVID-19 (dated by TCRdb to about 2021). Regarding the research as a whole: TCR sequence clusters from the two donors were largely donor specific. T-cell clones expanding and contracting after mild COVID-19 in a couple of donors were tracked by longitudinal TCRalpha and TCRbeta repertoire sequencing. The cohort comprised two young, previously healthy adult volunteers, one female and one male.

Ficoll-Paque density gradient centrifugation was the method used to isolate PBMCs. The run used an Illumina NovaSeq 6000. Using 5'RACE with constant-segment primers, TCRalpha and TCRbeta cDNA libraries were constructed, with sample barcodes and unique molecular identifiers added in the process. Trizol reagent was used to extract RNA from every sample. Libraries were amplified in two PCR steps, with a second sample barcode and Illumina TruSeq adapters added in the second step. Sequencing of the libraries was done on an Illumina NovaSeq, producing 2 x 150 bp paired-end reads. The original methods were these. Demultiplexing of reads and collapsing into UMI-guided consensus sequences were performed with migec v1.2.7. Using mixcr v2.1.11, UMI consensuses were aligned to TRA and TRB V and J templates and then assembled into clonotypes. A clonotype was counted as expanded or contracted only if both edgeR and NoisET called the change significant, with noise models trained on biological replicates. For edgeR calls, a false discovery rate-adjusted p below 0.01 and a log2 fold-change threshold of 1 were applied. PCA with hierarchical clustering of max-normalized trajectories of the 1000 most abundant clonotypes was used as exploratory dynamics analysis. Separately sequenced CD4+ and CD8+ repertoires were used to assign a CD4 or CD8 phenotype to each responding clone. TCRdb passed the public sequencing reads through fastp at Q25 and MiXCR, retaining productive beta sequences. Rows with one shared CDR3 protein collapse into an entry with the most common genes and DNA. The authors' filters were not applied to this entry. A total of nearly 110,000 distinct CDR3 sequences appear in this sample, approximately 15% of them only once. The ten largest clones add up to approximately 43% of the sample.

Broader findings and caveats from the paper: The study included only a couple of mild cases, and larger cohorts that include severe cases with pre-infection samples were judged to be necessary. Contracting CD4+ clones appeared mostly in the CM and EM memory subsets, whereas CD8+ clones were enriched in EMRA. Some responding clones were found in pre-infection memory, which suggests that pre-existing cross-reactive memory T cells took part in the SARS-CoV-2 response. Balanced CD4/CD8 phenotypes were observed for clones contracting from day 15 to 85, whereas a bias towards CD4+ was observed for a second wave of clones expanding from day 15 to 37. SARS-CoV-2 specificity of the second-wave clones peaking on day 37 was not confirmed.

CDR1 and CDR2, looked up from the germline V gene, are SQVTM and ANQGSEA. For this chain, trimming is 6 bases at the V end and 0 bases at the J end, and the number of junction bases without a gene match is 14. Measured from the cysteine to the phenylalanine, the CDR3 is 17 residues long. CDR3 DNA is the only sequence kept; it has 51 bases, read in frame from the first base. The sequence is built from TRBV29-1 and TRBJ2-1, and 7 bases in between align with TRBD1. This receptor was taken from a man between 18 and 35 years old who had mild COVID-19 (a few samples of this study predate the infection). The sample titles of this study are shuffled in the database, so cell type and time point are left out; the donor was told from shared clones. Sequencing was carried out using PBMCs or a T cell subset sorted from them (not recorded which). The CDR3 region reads CSVNTHPTGSSYNEQFF. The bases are TGCAGCGTCAACACCCATCCGACAGGGAGCTCCTACAATGAGCAGTTCTTC.